This TCR beta chain was captured in a study of blood T cell repertoires in COVID-19. As for the study in general: There were acute and convalescent COVID-19 samples, and they came from the United States, Italy and Spain.

The germline gives CDR1 SSHAT, CDR2 FNYEAQ (reference sequence). This CDR3 has 15 residues. A word on this clone: Compared with germline, one end of the junction differs, possibly owing to a read error.

As originally analysed: Counts of nucleated cells, estimated from reference gene primer amplification, were obtained. Sequencing used immunoSEQ multiplex PCR; TCRdb keeps in-frame clones, though not all of them. D and trimming were read from the DNA, whereas the V and J calls and clone size are those reported in that table. The repertoire holds around 69,000 clones, with 75% to 85% as singletons. The sequencing sample was made of peripheral blood. This chain connects TRBV7-7 to TRBJ2-5, with 12 positions matching TRBD2. This TCR derives from a man aged 45-65 years with acute or convalescent COVID-19. The CDR3 nucleotides read TGTGCTAGCAGCCCTAGCGGGGGGGCCGGGGAGACCCAGTACTTC. Translation gives CASSPSGGAGETQYF.